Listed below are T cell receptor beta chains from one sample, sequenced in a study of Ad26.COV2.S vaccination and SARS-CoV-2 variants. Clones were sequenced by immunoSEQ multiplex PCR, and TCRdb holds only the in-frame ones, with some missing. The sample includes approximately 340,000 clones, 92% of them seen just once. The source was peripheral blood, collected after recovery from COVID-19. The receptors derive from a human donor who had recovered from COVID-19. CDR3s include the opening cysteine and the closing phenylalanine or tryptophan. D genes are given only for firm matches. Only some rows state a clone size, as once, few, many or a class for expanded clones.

cdr3_aa: CASSLNPGIGNTIYF
cdr3_nt: TGTGCCAGCAGTTTGAATCCGGGGATTGGAAACACCATATATTTT
d_call: -
v_call: TRBV28
clone_size: many
j_call: TRBJ1-3

cdr3_aa: CASSQTDSYTEAFF
cdr3_nt: TGTGCCAGCAGCCAAACCGACAGTTACACTGAAGCTTTCTTT
d_call: -
v_call: TRBV3-1/TRBV3-2
clone_size: -
j_call: TRBJ1-1

cdr3_aa: CASSDSYNEQFF
cdr3_nt: TGTGCCAGCAGCGACAGTTACAATGAGCAGTTCTTC
d_call: -
v_call: TRBV6-2/TRBV6-3
clone_size: -
j_call: TRBJ2-1

cdr3_aa: CASSFLGAQYF
cdr3_nt: TGTGCCAGCAGCTTTCTCGGGGCCCAGTACTTC
d_call: -
v_call: TRBV7-9
clone_size: -
j_call: TRBJ2-5

cdr3_aa: CSVGVDRSGGYTF
cdr3_nt: TGCAGCGTTGGTGTGGACAGAAGCGGCGGCTACACCTTC
d_call: -
v_call: TRBV29-1
clone_size: -
j_call: TRBJ1-2

cdr3_aa: CASSIFTGDHEQYF
cdr3_nt: TGTGCCAGTAGTATTTTCACAGGGGACCACGAGCAGTACTTC
d_call: TRBD1
v_call: TRBV19
clone_size: -
j_call: TRBJ2-7

cdr3_aa: CASSIPAGGNTEAFF
cdr3_nt: TGTGCCAGTAGTATCCCCGCCGGCGGGAACACTGAAGCTTTCTTT
d_call: -
v_call: TRBV19
clone_size: once
j_call: TRBJ1-1

cdr3_aa: CASSQEERTGLGDTQYF
cdr3_nt: TGCGCCAGCAGCCAAGAGGAGCGGACAGGGTTAGGAGATACGCAGTATTTT
d_call: TRBD1
v_call: TRBV4-1
clone_size: -
j_call: TRBJ2-3

cdr3_aa: CASSAAGGNQPQHF
cdr3_nt: TGCGCCAGCAGTGCAGCAGGGGGCAATCAGCCCCAGCATTTT
d_call: -
v_call: TRBV10-2
clone_size: -
j_call: TRBJ1-5

cdr3_aa: CASSISIQGVLAFF
cdr3_nt: TGTGCCAGCAGCATCAGTATTCAGGGGGTGCTAGCTTTCTTT
d_call: TRBD1
v_call: TRBV5-6
clone_size: -
j_call: TRBJ1-1

cdr3_aa: CASSDSGGGPDNEQFF
cdr3_nt: TGTGCCAGCAGTGACTCGGGAGGGGGCCCCGACAATGAGCAGTTCTTC
d_call: -
v_call: TRBV2
clone_size: -
j_call: TRBJ2-1